This entry lists 12 T cell receptor beta chains sequenced from one sample in a study of blood T cell repertoires in COVID-19. Sequencing used immunoSEQ multiplex PCR; TCRdb keeps in-frame clones, though not all of them. The data contain about 48,000 clones, about 77% of them singletons. The sample consisted of peripheral blood. Receptor source: a human donor with active or convalescent COVID-19. The donor label of this sample is uncertain.

The J gene is TRBJ2-5, the V gene TRBV9; D is uncertain. Per germline, CDR1 SGDLS and CDR2 YYNGEE. The CDR3 totals 14 residues. V was cut by 4 bases and J by 9 bases, with 19 bases left in between. The CDR3 nucleotides read TGTGCCAGCAGCTTCGACTTGAACGATTGGGCCCAGTACTTC. Its translation: CASSFDLNDWAQYF.

The chain couples TRBV7-2 to TRBJ1-2; D is undetermined. V gave up 1 base and J gave up 2 bases, with 8 bases separating them. Germline loops: CDR1 SGHTA, CDR2 FQGNSA. This CDR3 has 14 residues. The CDR3 DNA reads as TGTGCCAGCAGCTTAGACCCCCGGAACTATGGCTACACCTTC. It encodes CASSLDPRNYGYTF.

V usage is TRBV9 and J usage is TRBJ2-7, with a possible D match to TRBD2 (6 bases). Germline V gives CDR1 SGDLS, CDR2 YYNGEE. The CDR3 spans 10 residues. DNA of the CDR3: TGTACTTGGAGGGTCTACGAGCAGTACTTC. Protein: CTWRVYEQYF.

V usage is TRBV29-1 and J usage is TRBJ2-7; 11 bases align to TRBD2. Looked up from germline, CDR1 is SQVTM and CDR2 is ANQGSEA. V shed 6 bases and J 4 bases; nucleotides not matched to a gene: 8. The CDR3 is 14 residues long. The CDR3 region is CSVLLAGVPYEQYF. DNA for the CDR3: TGCAGCGTCTTACTAGCGGGAGTACCGTACGAGCAGTACTTC.

This CDR3 reads CASSPWDTGGTEAFF. The DNA of the CDR3 is TGCGCCAGCAGCCCATGGGACACAGGGGGCACTGAAGCTTTCTTT. The J gene is TRBJ1-1, the V gene TRBV4-1; TRBD1 matches at 8 bases. Germline V lookup: CDR1 MGHRA, CDR2 YSYEKL. CDR3 length equals 15 residues. V trimming: 4 bases; J trimming: 4 bases; junction bases outside the gene matches: 8.

V gene TRBV9 combines with J gene TRBJ2-7; 7 nucleotides match TRBD2. V shed 3 bases and J 2 bases; nucleotides not matched to a gene: 11. Germline V gene data show CDR1 as SGDLS and CDR2 as YYNGEE. The CDR3 consists of 16 residues. CDR3 region: CASSEVARGSAYEQYF. The CDR3 nucleotides are TGTGCCAGCAGCGAGGTGGCGCGGGGGAGCGCCTACGAGCAGTACTTC. Complete variable domain (other parts from reference TRBV9 and TRBJ2-7): DSGVTQTPKHLITATGQRVTLRCSPRSGDLSVYWYQQSLDQGLQFLIQYYNGEERAKGNILERFSAQQFPDLHSELNLSSLELGDSALYFCASSEVARGSAYEQYFGPGTRLTVT.

This chain links TRBV30 with TRBJ1-1; 8 bases are shared with TRBD1. CDR1 and CDR2 from the germline V gene are GTSNPN and SVGIG (reference sequence). Unmatched junction bases numbered 11, after V lost 7 bases and J lost 1 base. The CDR3 covers 15 residues. The CDR3 sequence: CASRPHRGANTEAFF. The CDR3 bases are TGTGCCTCCAGGCCCCACAGGGGGGCGAACACTGAAGCTTTCTTT.

The V call is TRBV21-1, the J call TRBJ2-3; TRBD2 is the table's D call and was not checked against the DNA. TRBV21-1 is deemed a pseudogene. The CDR3 totals 16 residues. The DNA of the CDR3 is TGTGCCAGCAGCAAGAACTTACGCGGGAGCACAGATACGCAGTATTTT. It is translated as CASSKNLRGSTDTQYF.

V usage is TRBV28 and J usage is TRBJ1-1, with a possible D match to TRBD1 (5 bases). V was shortened by 5 bases and J by 1 base, with 14 bases between the two germline ends. CDR3 length: 15 residues. The germline gives CDR1 MDHEN, CDR2 SYDVKM. The CDR3 reads CASSPRGGRNTEAFF. For the CDR3, the DNA is TGTGCCAGCAGTCCCCGGGGGGGGAGGAACACTGAAGCTTTCTTT. The variable domain in full, with the rest retrieved from reference TRBV28 and TRBJ1-1, is DVKVTQSSRYLVKRTGEKVFLECVQDMDHENMFWYRQDPGLGLRLIYFSYDVKMKEKGDIPEGYSVSREKKERFSLILESASTNQTSMYLCASSPRGGRNTEAFFGQGTRLTVV.

The chain joins TRBV9 to TRBJ2-7; 7 nucleotides line up with TRBD2. The CDR3 is made up of 14 amino acids. V lost 0 bases, J lost 7 bases, and 7 bases stayed unmatched. Germline-derived CDR1 and CDR2 are SGDLS and YYNGEE. The CDR3 coding sequence is TGTGCCAGCAGCGTAGCCGGAATGGGGGGGGAGCAGTACTTC. The encoded protein is CASSVAGMGGEQYF.

This rearrangement joins TRBV2 to TRBJ2-7, with 8 bases identical to TRBD2. CDR1 and CDR2 (germline): SNHLY, FYNNEI. The CDR3 sequence is 14 residues long. V lost 11 bases, J lost 0 bases, and 9 bases stayed unmatched. DNA of the CDR3: TGTGCCGGGAGGAAAGCGGGAGACTCCTACGAGCAGTACTTC. Encoded protein: CAGRKAGDSYEQYF.

V usage is TRBV9 and J usage is TRBJ2-3; 9 bases are a match to TRBD2. Germline V gene lookup returns CDR1 SGDLS and CDR2 YYNGEE. The CDR3 has 17 residues. With V trimmed by 0 bases and J by 3 bases, 8 bases remained unmatched. CDR3: CASSVAGTSTLTDTQYF. The CDR3, as DNA: TGTGCCAGCAGCGTAGCTGGGACTAGCACATTAACAGATACGCAGTATTTT.